The rows below give T cell receptor beta chains drawn from one sample of a study of blood T cell repertoires in COVID-19. The data were produced by immunoSEQ multiplex PCR, yet TCRdb's version contains in-frame clones alone and is incomplete. The table shows around 310,000 clones, with roughly 90% occurring only once. Sequenced: peripheral blood. The receptors were gathered from a woman between 40 and 50 years old with COVID-19, enrolled during active disease. Each CDR3 is given with its conserved first and last residue. Fields, in order: V gene, clone size, D gene, J gene, CDR3 DNA, CDR3 protein. D genes are given only for firm matches. The listing skips clone size in some rows; elsewhere it reads once, few, many or a size class.

TRBV7-9	NA	TRBD1	TRBJ2-7	TGTGCCAGCAGCTTATGGGACAGTCCTTTGCGGGAGCAGTACTTC	CASSLWDSPLREQYF
TRBV29-1	NA	NA	TRBJ1-2	TGCAGCGTGGGTCGGGGGTCAGCTAACTATGGCTACACCTTC	CSVGRGSANYGYTF
TRBV30	NA	TRBD1	TRBJ1-5	TGTGCCTGGAGTGTGGCAGGGGGTCAGCCCCAGCATTTT	CAWSVAGGQPQHF
TRBV7-2	once	TRBD1	TRBJ1-5	TGTGCCAGCCAGTCAGGGGGACACACGACCTGGGGCAATCAGCCCCAGCATTTT	CASQSGGHTTWGNQPQHF
TRBV27	NA	NA	TRBJ2-2	TGTGCCAGCAGTTTATATGCTAGGAACACCGGGGAGCTGTTTTTT	CASSLYARNTGELFF
TRBV30	NA	NA	TRBJ2-1	TGTGCCTGGAGTCCCACGGGCCGACTAGGCAATGAGCAGTTCTTC	CAWSPTGRLGNEQFF
TRBV6-5	NA	NA	TRBJ1-5	TGTGCCAGCAGTTCACAGGGATATACTCAGCCCCAGCATTTT	CASSSQGYTQPQHF
TRBV5-6	NA	TRBD2	TRBJ2-5	TGTGCCAGCAGCTTGTCACGACTAGCGGCGGCGGAGACCCAGTACTTC	CASSLSRLAAAETQYF
TRBV30	NA	NA	TRBJ1-3	TGTGCCTGGACCGGACAGCTTGGAAACACCATATATTTT	CAWTGQLGNTIYF
TRBV27	NA	TRBD2	TRBJ2-3	TGTGCCAGCAGTTTAGGGACCAGCTCAGCGGGAGCCACAGATACGCAGTATTTT	CASSLGTSSAGATDTQYF
TRBV28	once	TRBD1	TRBJ1-1	TGTGCCAGCACCTCAGGGGGCGCCCCCATGAACACTGAAGCTTTCTTT	CASTSGGAPMNTEAFF
TRBV4-1	NA	NA	TRBJ1-2	TGCGCCAGCAGCCAAGGCCACAGGGCTGGCTCCGGCTACACCTTC	CASSQGHRAGSGYTF
TRBV11-3	NA	TRBD2	TRBJ2-3	TGTGCCAGCAGCCGTGGACTAGCGACTAGCACAGATACGCAGTATTTT	CASSRGLATSTDTQYF
TRBV27	NA	TRBD1	TRBJ2-2	TGTGCCAGCAGGCCGGGACAGGGGCCCGGGGAGCTGTTTTTT	CASRPGQGPGELFF
TRBV30	NA	TRBD2	TRBJ2-7	TGTGCCTGGAGTGCGGGAGGCGTAGCCTACGAGCAGTACTTC	CAWSAGGVAYEQYF
TRBV5-1	NA	TRBD1	TRBJ2-3	TGCGCCAGCAGCTCCCGGGACAGGGAGACAGATACGCAGTATTTT	CASSSRDRETDTQYF
TRBV9	NA	NA	TRBJ1-4	TGTGCCAGCAGCGCCAGCGCAACTAATGAAAAACTGTTTTTT	CASSASATNEKLFF
TRBV3-1/TRBV3-2	NA	NA	TRBJ1-2	TGTGCCAGCAGCCTGACAGACGACTATGGCTACACCTTC	CASSLTDDYGYTF
TRBV6-6	NA	TRBD1	TRBJ1-4	TGTGCCAGCAGTCCTCAGGGGGATAATGAAAAACTGTTTTTT	CASSPQGDNEKLFF
TRBV4-1	NA	NA	TRBJ1-5	TGCGCCAGCAGCCAAGTAATTAGTCAGCCCCAGCATTTT	CASSQVISQPQHF
TRBV28	NA	NA	TRBJ1-1	TGTGCCAGCAGTTTGCTGGGTCCCGGGGACACTGAAGCTTTCTTT	CASSLLGPGDTEAFF
TRBV5-1	NA	TRBD1	TRBJ1-1	TGCGCCAGCAGCCCCCACCTACAGGGGGCAGTAAGGGACACTGAAGCTTTCTTT	CASSPHLQGAVRDTEAFF
TRBV2	NA	NA	TRBJ1-4	TGTGCCAGCAGGCCGACACCTCAGGTCCTTAATGAAAAACTGTTTTTT	CASRPTPQVLNEKLFF
TRBV7-9	NA	TRBD1	TRBJ1-1	TGTGCCAGCAGCTCTGGACAGGCCACTACCACTGAAGCTTTCTTT	CASSSGQATTTEAFF
TRBV5-1	few	TRBD2	TRBJ2-7	TGCGCCAGCAAAAGGGTCGGGACTAGCGGGGTCTACGAGCAGTACTTC	CASKRVGTSGVYEQYF
TRBV12-3/TRBV12-4	NA	NA	TRBJ2-1	TGTGCCAGCAGTTTTGTAGCAAGGGGTGAGCAGTTCTTC	CASSFVARGEQFF
TRBV15	NA	NA	TRBJ1-1	TGTGCCACCAGCAGAGGCGAACAGGGTGAAGCTTTCTTT	CATSRGEQGEAFF
TRBV11-2	NA	TRBD2	TRBJ2-2	TGTGCCAGCGGCGTACTAGCGGGAGTCACCGGGGAGCTGTTTTTT	CASGVLAGVTGELFF
TRBV13	NA	NA	TRBJ2-2	TGTGCCAGCAGCTTAGCGGACTGGGGCACCGGGGAGCTGTTTTTT	CASSLADWGTGELFF
TRBV18	once	NA	TRBJ2-3	TGTGCCAGCTCACCACCTTCAACAGATACGCAGTATTTT	CASSPPSTDTQYF
TRBV19	once	NA	TRBJ1-5	TGTGCCAGTAGTATCCAGGGGCCCACAAATCAGCCCCAGCATTTT	CASSIQGPTNQPQHF
TRBV27	NA	NA	TRBJ2-3	TGTGCCAGCAGTTTATCCGGGCGGGCAGATACGCAGTATTTT	CASSLSGRADTQYF
TRBV27	NA	NA	TRBJ1-5	TGTGCCAGCATTGGGGGTACGGACAGTGCGCATTTT	CASIGGTDSAHF
TRBV11-2	NA	NA	TRBJ1-2	TGTGCCAGCAGCTTCCTCTTCGGGGGAGCTCCGGGGGGCTACACCTTC	CASSFLFGGAPGGYTF
TRBV14	NA	NA	TRBJ1-1	TGTGCCAGCAGCCAAGATATAGGGAGTGGCACTGAAGCTTTCTTT	CASSQDIGSGTEAFF
TRBV7-6	NA	TRBD2	TRBJ2-1	TGTGCCAGCAGCTTAGCCGCGGGAGGTAGCTTTGAGCAGTTCTTC	CASSLAAGGSFEQFF
TRBV4-3	NA	NA	TRBJ1-5	TGCGCCAGCAGCCAAGATCTTCGTCAGCCCCAGCATTTT	CASSQDLRQPQHF
TRBV2	NA	NA	TRBJ2-3	TGTGCCAGCAGTGATAGGACACGCACAGATACGCAGTATTTT	CASSDRTRTDTQYF
TRBV27	NA	TRBD1	TRBJ1-2	TGTGCCAGCACCCCTAGAACAGGGGCGAGCTATGGCTACACCTTC	CASTPRTGASYGYTF
TRBV10-2	NA	TRBD1	TRBJ1-2	TGCGCCAGCAGTGCTTCTCGACAGGGGTTAAACTATGGCTACACCTTC	CASSASRQGLNYGYTF
TRBV27	NA	TRBD1	TRBJ2-7	TGTGCCAGCAGTTTAGCCGGGACAGCCGGCTCCTACGAGCAGTACTTC	CASSLAGTAGSYEQYF
TRBV20-1	once	NA	TRBJ1-3	TGCAGTGCCCACTACGACACCATATATTTT	CSAHYDTIYF
TRBV6-5	once	NA	TRBJ1-2	TGTGCCAGCAGTTATCATCCAGAGACTTCTAACTATGGCTACACCTTC	CASSYHPETSNYGYTF
TRBV19	NA	NA	TRBJ2-5	TGTGCCAGTAGTATCAGGCAACAGGGCTTTCAGGGTGCCCAGTACTTC	CASSIRQQGFQGAQYF
TRBV28	NA	NA	TRBJ1-1	TGTGCCAGCAGGCTCTCACCCCCCGCGGCTGAAGCTTTCTTT	CASRLSPPAAEAFF
TRBV9	few	NA	TRBJ1-1	TGTGCCAGCAGCGTAGTGGGGCAGGGCGTGAACACTGAAGCTTTCTTT	CASSVVGQGVNTEAFF
TRBV5-8	once	NA	TRBJ1-1	TGTGCCAGCAGCTTCGCAGGGCCGAACACTGAAGCTTTCTTT	CASSFAGPNTEAFF
TRBV5-6	few	NA	TRBJ1-2	TGTGCCAGCAGCACAATGAGGAGAATTGGCTACACCTTC	CASSTMRRIGYTF
TRBV7-9	NA	NA	TRBJ2-5	TGTGCCAGCAGCCCCACCCAGTACCAAGAGACCCAGTACTTC	CASSPTQYQETQYF
TRBV7-2	NA	TRBD1	TRBJ1-2	TGTGCCAGCAGCTTAGCTGGGGTCAGGGGGCGCAGGAACTATGGCTACACCTTC	CASSLAGVRGRRNYGYTF